This T cell receptor beta chain is drawn from a study of cytomegalovirus exposure and HLA in healthy donors. Study context: When 398 donors were genotyped, roughly four fifths of them were found to fall in the Caucasian-associated ancestry cluster.

The study's findings and limits: Donors were assumed by presence/absence analyses to have roughly uniform sequencing depth. Several of the most significant clusters appeared, in a later analysis, to be linked to common viral pathogens.

V dropped 5 bases and J dropped 5; count of bases not matched to a gene: 16. Germline CDR1 reads SEHNR; CDR2 reads FQNEAQ (reference sequence). The CDR3 has 18 amino acids. As regards this clone: The antigen is undetermined.

It was with 60 Vbeta and 13 Jbeta primers that the PCR ran. TCRdb's table, derived via immunoSEQ multiplex PCR, lists solely in-frame clones and lacks some. The sample has under 200,000 clones; around 73% are singletons. Input material: PBMCs. This chain uses TRBV7-9 with TRBJ2-1; 9 nucleotides line up with TRBD2. The source is a man aged 60-69 years in good health and CMV-seronegative. CDR3 nucleotides: TGTGCCAGCAGCGGCGTCCCATTAGCGGGGGCCGCGAACAATGAGCAGTTCTTC. Encoded protein: CASSGVPLAGAANNEQFF.